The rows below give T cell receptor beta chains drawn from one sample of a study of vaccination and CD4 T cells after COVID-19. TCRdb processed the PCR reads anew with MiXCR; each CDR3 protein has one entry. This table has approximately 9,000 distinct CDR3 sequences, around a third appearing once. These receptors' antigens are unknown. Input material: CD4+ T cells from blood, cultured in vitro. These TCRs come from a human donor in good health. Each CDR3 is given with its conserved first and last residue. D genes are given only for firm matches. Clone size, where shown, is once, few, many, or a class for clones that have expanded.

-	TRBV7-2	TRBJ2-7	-	CASSQGGASGLYEQYF	TGTGCCAGCAGCCAGGGGGGGGCTAGCGGACTCTACGAGCAGTACTTC
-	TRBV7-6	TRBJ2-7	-	CASSLRNSYEQYF	TGTGCCAGCAGCTTGCGGAACTCCTACGAGCAGTACTTC
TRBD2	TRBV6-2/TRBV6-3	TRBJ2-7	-	CASSYGTSAYEQYF	TGTGCCAGCAGTTACGGGACTAGCGCCTACGAGCAGTACTTC
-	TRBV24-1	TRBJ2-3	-	CATSVTDTQYF	TGTGCCACCAGTGTTACAGATACGCAGTATTTT
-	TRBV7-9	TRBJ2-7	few	CASSLGGPRSYEQYF	TGTGCCAGCAGCTTAGGGGGACCACGATCGTACGAGCAGTACTTC
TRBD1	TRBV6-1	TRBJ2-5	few	CASSGDRGQLASQETQYF	TGTGCCAGCAGCGGGGACAGGGGGCAACTAGCATCTCAAGAGACCCAGTACTTC
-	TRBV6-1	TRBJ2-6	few	CASSPGMGVSGANVLTF	TGTGCCAGCAGCCCAGGGATGGGAGTCTCTGGGGCCAACGTCCTGACTTTC
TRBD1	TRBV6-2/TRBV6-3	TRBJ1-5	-	CASRQTGGREPQHF	TGTGCCAGCAGACAAACAGGGGGCCGGGAGCCCCAGCATTTT
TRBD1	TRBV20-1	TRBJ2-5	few	CSASGQGQETQYF	TGCAGTGCTAGTGGACAGGGGCAAGAGACCCAGTACTTC
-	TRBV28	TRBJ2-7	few	CASSLGPEILYEQYF	TGTGCCAGCAGTTTGGGGCCCGAGATCCTCTACGAGCAGTACTTC
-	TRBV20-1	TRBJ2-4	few	CSARAHSQGQGNIQYF	TGCAGTGCTAGAGCCCACTCTCAAGGGCAGGGAAACATTCAGTACTTC
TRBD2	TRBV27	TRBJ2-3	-	CASSSGRGTDTQYF	TGTGCCAGCTCGAGCGGGAGAGGCACAGATACGCAGTATTTT
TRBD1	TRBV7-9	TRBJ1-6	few	CASTPGQESSPLHF	TGTGCCAGCACACCGGGACAGGAAAGTTCACCCCTCCACTTT
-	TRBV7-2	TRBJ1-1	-	CASSPTSTTEAFF	TGTGCCAGCAGCCCCACATCCACCACTGAAGCTTTCTTT
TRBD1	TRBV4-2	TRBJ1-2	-	CASSPSSTGGDYGYTF	TGTGCCAGCAGTCCCTCCTCGACAGGGGGCGACTATGGCTACACCTTC
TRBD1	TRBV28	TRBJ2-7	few	CASSNTGTVSLGQYF	TGTGCCAGCAGCAATACCGGGACAGTCTCCCTCGGGCAGTACTTC
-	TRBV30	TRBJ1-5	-	CAWGDSKPQHF	TGTGCCTGGGGAGACAGCAAGCCCCAGCATTTT
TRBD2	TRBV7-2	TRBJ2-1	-	CASSSGKAGGPYNEQFF	TGTGCCAGCAGCTCAGGCAAGGCGGGAGGGCCCTACAATGAGCAGTTCTTC
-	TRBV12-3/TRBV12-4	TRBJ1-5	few	CASTMWGTGQPQHF	TGTGCCAGCACCATGTGGGGTACGGGCCAGCCCCAGCATTTT
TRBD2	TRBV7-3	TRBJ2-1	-	CASSPKAGTSGPEQFF	TGTGCCAGCAGCCCAAAAGCCGGGACTAGCGGACCGGAGCAGTTCTTC
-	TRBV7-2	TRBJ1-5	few	CASSLEGRSNQPQHF	TGTGCCAGCAGCTTAGAGGGCCGTAGCAATCAGCCCCAGCATTTT
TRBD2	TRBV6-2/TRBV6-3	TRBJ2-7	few	CASSYQTSGRGYEQYF	TGTGCCAGCAGTTACCAGACTAGCGGGAGAGGCTACGAGCAGTACTTC
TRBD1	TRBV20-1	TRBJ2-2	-	CSARVDRGTGELFF	TGCAGTGCTAGAGTAGACAGGGGCACCGGGGAGCTGTTTTTT
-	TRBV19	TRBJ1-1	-	CASKRQAGDTEAFF	TGTGCCAGTAAGAGGCAGGCAGGGGACACTGAAGCTTTCTTT
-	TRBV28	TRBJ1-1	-	CARREGGTNTEAFF	TGTGCCCGCAGGGAGGGGGGTACGAACACTGAAGCTTTCTTT
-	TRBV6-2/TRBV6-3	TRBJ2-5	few	CASSWSPRYLETQYF	TGTGCCAGCAGTTGGTCCCCACGCTATCTAGAGACCCAGTACTTC
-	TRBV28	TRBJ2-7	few	CASSLLHGYEQYF	TGTGCCAGCAGCCTCCTACACGGCTACGAGCAGTACTTC
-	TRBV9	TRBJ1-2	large	CASSVEDSRRGTVDGYTF	TGTGCCAGCAGCGTAGAAGACAGCCGGAGGGGTACCGTTGATGGCTACACCTTC
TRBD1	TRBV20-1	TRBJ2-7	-	CSAVRDRGSHEQYF	TGCAGTGCTGTCCGGGACAGGGGGTCCCACGAGCAGTACTTC
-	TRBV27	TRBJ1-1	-	CASSLGGWENTEAFF	TGTGCCAGCAGTTTAGGCGGCTGGGAGAACACTGAAGCTTTCTTT
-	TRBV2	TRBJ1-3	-	CASSEQGNTIYF	TGTGCCAGCAGTGAGCAGGGTAACACCATATATTTT
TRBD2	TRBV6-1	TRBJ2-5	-	CASRIKREAKETQYF	TGTGCCAGCAGGATAAAGCGGGAGGCTAAAGAGACCCAGTACTTC
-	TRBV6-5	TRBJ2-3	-	CASSYSGGSSTDTQYF	TGTGCCAGCAGTTACTCAGGCGGTTCTAGCACAGATACGCAGTATTTT
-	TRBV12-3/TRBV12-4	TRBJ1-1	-	CASSARTANTEAFF	TGTGCCAGCAGTGCTCGGACGGCGAACACTGAAGCTTTCTTT
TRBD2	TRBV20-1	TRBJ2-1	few	CSAINSRGGTSGSQEQFF	TGCAGTGCTATCAACTCCCGGGGGGGGACTAGCGGCTCCCAGGAGCAGTTCTTC
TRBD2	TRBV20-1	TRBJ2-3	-	CSAPLTSATDTQYF	TGCAGTGCTCCTCTTACTAGCGCCACAGATACGCAGTATTTT
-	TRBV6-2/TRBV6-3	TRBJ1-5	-	CASSYGSNQPQPPQHRHF	TGTGCCAGCAGTTACGGTAGCAATCAGCCCCAGCCCCCCCAGCATCGGCATTTT